The clone carrying this T cell receptor beta chain was seen only once. Its antigen is unknown. The sample comes from a study of Graves' ophthalmopathy and Graves' hyperthyroidism. Study-level background: Before any treatment was given, at initial diagnosis, peripheral blood was collected. Study conclusions and caveats: Ophthalmopathy could be told apart from stable hyperthyroidism by a 13-signature model (87.88% sensitivity, 70% to 84% specificity).

Amplification from RNA transcripts yielded the TCR beta CDR3 regions. HTBI primers primed a first-round RT-PCR, and a second-round multiplex PCR followed. TCRdb reanalysed the multiplex PCR reads using MiXCR and keeps one entry per CDR3 protein. The sample carries over 650,000 distinct CDR3 sequences, over 40% recorded once. The CDR3 totals 13 residues. The trim removed 5 bases at V and 7 bases at J, leaving 7 bases unmatched. Looked up from germline, CDR1 is SNHLY and CDR2 is FYNNEI. Material for sequencing was peripheral blood. The V call is TRBV2, the J call TRBJ2-5; 7 bases line up with TRBD1. The clonotype originates from an adult man with Graves' ophthalmopathy. The CDR3 here is CASSRDREATQYF. In nucleotides, the CDR3 is TGTGCCAGCAGTCGAGACAGGGAAGCGACCCAGTACTTC.